This T cell receptor (beta chain) was captured by sequencing in a study of identical twins. The V gene lost 3 bases and the J gene lost 13 bases, with 19 bases spanning the gap. CDR1 is DFQATT, CDR2 SNEGSKA, per germline (reference sequence). The CDR3 has 13 residues. TCRdb reprocessed the 5' RACE reads with MiXCR, giving one entry per CDR3 protein. Among 1.5 million to 2 million distinct CDR3 sequences listed, about 30% were seen once. General observations from the study: Out-of-frame TCR alpha sharing in monozygotic twins exceeded recombination model predictions.

In the case of this clonotype: The antigen is not known.

The sample was cord blood. This sequence joins TRBV20-1 and TRBJ2-1; D is perhaps TRBD1 or TRBD2 (5 bases each). The TCR originated in a newborn girl in good health. The CDR3 sequence is CSASAGWGETQFF. The CDR3 coding sequence is TGCAGTGCTAGCGCAGGGTGGGGAGAGACCCAGTTCTTC.